The clone carrying this TCR beta chain was counted many times. The antigen is undetermined. CDR1 is MNHNS and CDR2 is SASEGT in the germline V gene. This CDR3 region has 16 residues. V gave up 5 bases and J gave up 4 bases; unmatched junction bases: 5. Library preparation (for TCRbeta) was performed with unique molecular identifiers. TCRdb analysed the PCR reads with MiXCR anew, one entry per CDR3 protein. The table shows 200,000 or so distinct CDR3 sequences, with about 6% occurring only once. This record comes from a study of T-cell reconstitution after alpha-beta-depleted transplantation in children. Study-wide points: Alpha-beta T cells about two months after transplant reportedly derived from several hundred expanded graft clones.

The gene calls are TRBV6-1 and TRBJ2-1; 13 nucleotides agree with TRBD2. The sample here was PBMCs, taken before TCRalphabeta/CD19-depleted stem cell transplant. The clonotype comes from a girl younger than two with combined immunodeficiency, due to receive a stem cell transplant. In nucleotides, the CDR3 is TGTGCCAGCAGTCGGACTAGCGGGAGTGGTTACAATGAGCAGTTCTTC. It encodes CASSRTSGSGYNEQFF.